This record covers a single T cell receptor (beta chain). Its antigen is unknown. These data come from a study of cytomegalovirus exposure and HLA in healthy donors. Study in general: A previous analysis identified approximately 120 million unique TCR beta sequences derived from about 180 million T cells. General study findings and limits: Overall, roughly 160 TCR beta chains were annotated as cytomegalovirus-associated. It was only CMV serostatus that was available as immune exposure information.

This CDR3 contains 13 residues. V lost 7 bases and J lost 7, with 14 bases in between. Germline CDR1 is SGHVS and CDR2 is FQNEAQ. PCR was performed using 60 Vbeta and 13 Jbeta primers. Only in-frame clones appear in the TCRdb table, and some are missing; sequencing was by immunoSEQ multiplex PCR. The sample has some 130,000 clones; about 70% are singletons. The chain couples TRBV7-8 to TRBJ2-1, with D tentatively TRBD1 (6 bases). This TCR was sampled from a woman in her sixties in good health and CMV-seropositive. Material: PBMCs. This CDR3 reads CASTAMDRNEQFF. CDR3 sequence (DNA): TGTGCCAGCACCGCAATGGACAGAAATGAGCAGTTCTTC.